The sequence of this T cell receptor beta chain was determined in a study of T cells in Graves' hyperthyroidism and ophthalmopathy. The diagnoses drew upon clinical symptoms, serum thyroxine and TRAb, thyroid ultrasound and orbital computed tomography. The CDR3 has 14 residues. Between the trimmed V and J ends, which lost 3 bases and 2 bases, there was a span of 9 bases. Germline V gives CDR1 SGHRS, CDR2 YFSETQ. TCR beta CDR3 sequences were amplified from RNA transcripts. Initially, a first-round RT-PCR of the TCR CDR3 employed the HTBI primer set. MiXCR, applied by TCRdb to the multiplex PCR reads, yields one record per CDR3 protein. The table has around 690,000 distinct CDR3 sequences, about 18% seen once; the top ten hold 15% to 18%. This clonotype was seen many times.

The chain links TRBV5-1 to TRBJ2-1, with unresolved D. The receptor was isolated from a man aged 50 to 59 with Graves' hyperthyroidism. The sample taken for sequencing was blood. The CDR3 loop is CASSSDNAYNEQFF. The CDR3 DNA sequence: TGCGCCAGCAGCTCGGATAATGCCTACAATGAGCAGTTCTTC.